The entry that follows covers one T cell receptor (beta chain) sequence. What it binds is not known. Time point specified: after neoadjuvant nivolumab, at surgical resection. Stage II-IVA oral cavity squamous cell carcinoma was new and untreated by systemic or radiation therapy. Libraries were prepared by immunoSEQ multiplex PCR; TCRdb keeps only in-frame clonotypes and omits some of them. The repertoire holds 11,000 to 15,000 clones, with approximately 73% as singletons. The data originate from a study of neoadjuvant anti-PD-1 for oral cavity cancer. General study results and limits: Each response group had just a few patients in TCR analyses.

This specimen consisted of PBMCs, obtained after nivolumab (anti-PD-1) treatment. The TCR was taken from a person between 40 and 85 years old with oral cavity squamous cell carcinoma.

This CDR3 reads CASSLAPTGKGTEAFF. The DNA for the CDR3 is TGTGCCAGCAGCTTAGCGCCGACAGGAAAAGGGACTGAAGCTTTCTTT. The V call is TRBV13, the J call TRBJ1-1, with D possibly being TRBD1 (6 bases). The CDR3 has 16 residues. V gave up 1 base and J gave up 5 bases, with 17 bases separating them. Germline CDR1 is PRHDT and CDR2 is FYEKMQ (reference sequence). Filled out from reference TRBV13 and TRBJ1-1, the complete variable domain reads AAGVIQSPRHLIKEKRETATLKCYPIPRHDTVYWYQQGPGQDPQFLISFYEKMQSDKGSIPDRFSAQQFSDYHSELNMSSLELGDSALYFCASSLAPTGKGTEAFFGQGTRLTVV.